This TCR beta chain appears in the sequencing data of a study of blood T cell repertoires in COVID-19. Study summary: The origin of the acute and convalescent COVID-19 samples was the United States, Italy and Spain. Nucleic acid was either cDNA or gDNA, and it came from T cells, B-cell-depleted T cells, or PBMCs.

In the authors' methods: Cell counts per sample came from amplifying reference gene primers. Data came from immunoSEQ multiplex PCR; TCRdb stores just in-frame clones and leaves some out. V and J calls and clone size are those listed in that table; D and trimming were worked out from the DNA. The sample lists 200,000 to 300,000 clones, around 89% occurring once. CDR3 length equals 15 residues. The V and J ends lost 5 bases and 2 bases, in that order; junction bases with no gene match: 8. The germline V gene has CDR1 SNHLY and CDR2 FYNNEI. Sequenced input: PBMCs or T cells enriched from blood (not recorded which). This TCR was sampled from a man aged 50 to 60 who had been exposed to COVID-19. The chain joins TRBV2 to TRBJ2-5; 7 bases map to TRBD2. The CDR3 bases are TGTGCCAGCAGTCCTTCTGGGAGGGCTCAAGAGACCCAGTACTTC. Amino acids: CASSPSGRAQETQYF.